This is a list of T cell receptor beta chains from one sample in a study of blood T cell repertoires in COVID-19. TCRdb's table, derived via immunoSEQ multiplex PCR, lists solely in-frame clones and lacks some. The table shows more than 150,000 clones, with over 70% occurring only once. The sample was PBMCs or T cells enriched from blood (not recorded which). These TCRs come from a man in his 60s who had been exposed to COVID-19. Both conserved end residues are part of each CDR3. The D gene is left open where the match is weak. For some rows the clone size is stated as once, few or many, or as a class when expanded; others skip it.

NA	TRBJ1-3	TRBV7-8	NA	15	CASSFAGPSGNTIYF	TGTGCCAGCAGCTTCGCAGGCCCCTCTGGAAACACCATATATTTT
TRBD1	TRBJ1-3	TRBV28	NA	15	CASSFRQGAGNTIYF	TGTGCCAGCAGTTTTCGGCAGGGGGCTGGAAACACCATATATTTT
NA	TRBJ1-1	TRBV10-2	NA	14	CASSRRELGTEAFF	TGCGCCAGCTCAAGGCGGGAATTGGGGACTGAAGCTTTCTTT
TRBD1	TRBJ1-1	TRBV27	NA	17	CASSLGTGGFSVTEAFF	TGTGCCAGCAGTCTCGGGACAGGGGGCTTTTCGGTCACTGAAGCTTTCTTT
TRBD1	TRBJ1-5	TRBV7-2	NA	13	CASSDRVNQPQHF	TGTGCCAGCAGCGACAGGGTGAATCAGCCCCAGCATTTT
NA	TRBJ2-5	TRBV5-4	NA	14	CASSLGLDQETQYF	TGTGCCAGCAGCTTGGGGCTAGACCAAGAGACCCAGTACTTC
TRBD1	TRBJ1-5	TRBV6-5	once	15	CASRETGASNQPQHF	TGTGCCAGCAGGGAGACAGGGGCGAGCAATCAGCCCCAGCATTTT
NA	TRBJ2-7	TRBV7-2	NA	12	CASGEGGYEQYF	TGTGCCAGCGGTGAAGGGGGCTACGAGCAGTACTTC
TRBD2	TRBJ2-3	TRBV10-1	once	18	CASSESGTSGRDPDTQYF	TGCGCCAGCAGTGAGTCCGGGACTAGCGGGAGGGACCCAGATACGCAGTATTTT
NA	TRBJ1-1	TRBV5-1	NA	18	CASSLDGNSGPMNTEAFF	TGCGCCAGCAGCTTGGATGGGAACAGCGGCCCCATGAACACTGAAGCTTTCTTT
NA	TRBJ2-7	TRBV24-1	NA	11	CATQGAGEQYF	TGTGCCACCCAAGGAGCTGGGGAGCAGTACTTC
TRBD2	TRBJ2-1	TRBV5-7	NA	19	CASSLVRREGQIGNNEQFF	TGTGCCAGCAGCTTGGTAAGGCGGGAGGGCCAAATCGGGAACAATGAGCAGTTCTTC
NA	TRBJ1-5	TRBV6-2/TRBV6-3	NA	14	CASSYDSLNQPQHF	TGTGCCAGCAGTTATGACAGCCTCAATCAGCCCCAGCATTTT
NA	TRBJ2-2	TRBV5-6	NA	15	CASSPGTGNTGELFF	TGTGCCAGCAGTCCCGGGACTGGGAACACCGGGGAGCTGTTTTTT
TRBD2	TRBJ2-3	TRBV19	NA	17	CASSWGAGTSISDTQYF	TGTGCCAGCAGCTGGGGTGCCGGGACTAGCATCTCAGATACGCAGTATTTT
TRBD2	TRBJ2-3	TRBV7-2	NA	15	CASSLVRGRSDTQYF	TGTGCCAGCAGCTTAGTACGCGGGAGATCAGATACGCAGTATTTT
NA	TRBJ1-2	TRBV19	NA	15	CASSLPPPGFYGYTF	TGTGCCAGTAGTCTGCCCCCCCCAGGGTTCTATGGCTACACCTTC
TRBD1	TRBJ2-1	TRBV19	NA	15	CASSMDRSSYNEQFF	TGTGCCAGTAGTATGGACAGGAGCTCCTACAATGAGCAGTTCTTC
TRBD2	TRBJ2-7	TRBV7-9	NA	17	CASSLSSGRAGTYEQYF	TGTGCCAGCAGCTTATCTAGCGGGAGGGCCGGAACCTACGAGCAGTACTTC
TRBD2	TRBJ2-3	TRBV5-4	NA	17	CASSSGLAGVRPDTQYF	TGTGCCAGCAGCTCAGGACTAGCGGGAGTCCGGCCAGATACGCAGTATTTT
TRBD1	TRBJ2-7	TRBV7-9	NA	14	CASSSGQGAYEQYF	TGTGCCAGCAGCTCCGGACAGGGCGCCTACGAGCAGTACTTC
TRBD1	TRBJ1-1	TRBV19	NA	13	CASSIGQGVEAFF	TGTGCCAGTAGTATAGGACAGGGAGTTGAAGCTTTCTTT
NA	TRBJ2-7	TRBV6-6	NA	13	CASSGQRIYEQYF	TGTGCCAGCAGTGGACAGCGGATATACGAGCAGTACTTC
TRBD1	TRBJ1-2	TRBV28	NA	15	CASRGDSTANYGYTF	TGTGCCAGCAGGGGGGACAGCACAGCTAACTATGGCTACACCTTC
TRBD1	TRBJ2-5	TRBV5-6	NA	16	CASSSPGTGGQETQYF	TGTGCCAGCAGCTCCCCCGGGACAGGGGGCCAAGAGACCCAGTACTTC
NA	TRBJ2-7	TRBV10-1	NA	16	CASSDPGQLSLYEQYF	TGCGCCAGCAGTGACCCCGGACAGCTCTCTCTCTACGAGCAGTACTTC
TRBD2	TRBJ2-1	TRBV13	once	16	CASSTQLAGVSDEQFF	TGTGCCAGCAGCACCCAACTAGCGGGAGTTTCGGATGAGCAGTTCTTC
TRBD1	TRBJ2-3	TRBV5-1	once	14	CASSLGQGRGTQYF	TGCGCCAGCAGCCTCGGACAGGGGCGGGGTACGCAGTATTTT
NA	TRBJ1-2	TRBV28	NA	15	CASSFVGGINYGYTF	TGTGCCAGCAGTTTTGTGGGGGGGATTAACTATGGCTACACCTTC
NA	TRBJ1-6	TRBV25-1	NA	13	CASHTKLASPLHF	TGTGCCAGTCATACAAAGTTGGCTTCACCCCTCCACTTT
NA	TRBJ1-1	TRBV2	NA	11	CASSVGGLAFF	TGTGCCAGCAGTGTAGGGGGTCTGGCTTTCTTT
TRBD1	TRBJ1-2	TRBV5-4	NA	15	CASSSIPTGGYGYTF	TGTGCCAGCAGCTCAATCCCGACAGGGGGCTATGGCTACACCTTC
TRBD1	TRBJ2-5	TRBV12-3/TRBV12-4	NA	13	CASRTSTGQTQYF	TGTGCCAGCAGAACCTCGACAGGGCAGACCCAGTACTTC
TRBD1	TRBJ1-4	TRBV19	NA	14	CASSSRGGNEKLFF	TGTGCCAGTAGTTCGAGAGGGGGCAATGAAAAACTGTTTTTT
TRBD1	TRBJ2-5	TRBV7-8	NA	16	CASSQGTGAPQETQYF	TGTGCCAGCAGCCAGGGGACAGGGGCGCCCCAAGAGACCCAGTACTTC
NA	TRBJ1-1	TRBV5-5	NA	14	CASSLLQVNTEAFF	TGTGCCAGCAGCTTGCTACAGGTGAACACTGAAGCTTTCTTT
NA	TRBJ1-2	TRBV19	NA	14	CASKESGLYFGYTF	TGTGCCAGTAAGGAGTCAGGGCTGTATTTTGGCTACACCTTC
NA	TRBJ1-1	TRBV11-3	many	12	CASSRKGAEAFF	TGTGCCAGCAGCAGGAAAGGGGCTGAAGCTTTCTTT
TRBD1	TRBJ2-7	TRBV30	NA	13	CAGSRDRGYEQYF	TGTGCCGGAAGCCGGGACAGGGGTTACGAGCAGTACTTC
TRBD2	TRBJ2-7	TRBV27	NA	17	CASSQGLAGGFPYEQYF	TGTGCCAGCAGTCAGGGACTAGCGGGAGGCTTTCCCTACGAGCAGTACTTC
TRBD2	TRBJ2-3	TRBV5-4	NA	15	CASSTVLAATDTQYF	TGTGCCAGCAGCACCGTCCTAGCGGCCACAGATACGCAGTATTTT
NA	TRBJ1-1	TRBV5-6	NA	13	CASTLGANTEAFF	TGTGCCAGCACCTTGGGAGCGAACACTGAAGCTTTCTTT
NA	TRBJ2-2	TRBV21-1	NA	15	CASSKGQSSPGELFF	TGTGCCAGCAGCAAGGGACAGTCTTCCCCCGGGGAGCTGTTTTTT
TRBD1	TRBJ2-4	TRBV6-1	few	18	CASSEAHGQGASKNIQYF	TGTGCCAGCAGTGAAGCCCACGGACAGGGGGCTTCCAAAAACATTCAGTACTTC
TRBD2	TRBJ2-7	TRBV18	NA	13	CASSPLGGGEQYF	TGTGCCAGCTCACCGCTGGGGGGGGGCGAGCAGTACTTC
NA	TRBJ2-5	TRBV10-3	many	12	CATRAFTETQYF	TGTGCCACCAGGGCATTCACCGAGACCCAGTACTTC
TRBD1	TRBJ1-2	TRBV27	few	15	CASSHGQGRSYGYTF	TGTGCCAGCAGTCATGGACAGGGGCGATCGTATGGCTACACCTTC
NA	TRBJ2-1	TRBV7-2	NA	15	CASSLVAVAYNEQFF	TGTGCCAGCAGCTTAGTAGCGGTCGCCTACAATGAGCAGTTCTTC
NA	TRBJ2-3	TRBV14	NA	15	CASSQQGISTDTQYF	TGTGCCAGCAGCCAGCAGGGCATCAGCACAGATACGCAGTATTTT
TRBD1	TRBJ1-2	TRBV7-2	NA	17	CASSRRDRRLSGYGYTF	TGTGCCAGCAGCCGCCGGGACAGGCGTTTAAGTGGCTATGGCTACACCTTC
NA	TRBJ1-2	TRBV28	NA	15	CASSLDNRANYGYTF	TGTGCCAGCAGCCTCGACAACCGAGCTAACTATGGCTACACCTTC
TRBD2	TRBJ2-7	TRBV6-5	NA	14	CASRREYGSYEQYF	TGTGCCAGCAGGCGGGAGTATGGATCCTACGAGCAGTACTTC
TRBD2	TRBJ2-1	TRBV6-5	NA	14	CATSRLAGNNEQFF	TGTGCCACCTCGAGACTAGCGGGAAACAATGAGCAGTTCTTC